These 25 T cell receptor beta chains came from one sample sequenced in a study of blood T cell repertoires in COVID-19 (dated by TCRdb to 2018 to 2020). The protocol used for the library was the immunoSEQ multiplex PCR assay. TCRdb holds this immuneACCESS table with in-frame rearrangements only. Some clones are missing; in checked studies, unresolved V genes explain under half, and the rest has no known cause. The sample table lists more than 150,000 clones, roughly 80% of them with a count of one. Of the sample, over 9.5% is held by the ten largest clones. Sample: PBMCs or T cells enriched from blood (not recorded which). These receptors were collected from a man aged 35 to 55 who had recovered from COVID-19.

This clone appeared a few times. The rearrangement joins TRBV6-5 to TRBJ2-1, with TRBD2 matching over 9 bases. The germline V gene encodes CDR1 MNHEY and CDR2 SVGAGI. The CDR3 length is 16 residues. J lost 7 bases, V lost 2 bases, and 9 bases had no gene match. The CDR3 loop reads CASSYPGLAGRNEQFF. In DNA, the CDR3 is TGTGCCAGCAGTTACCCGGGGCTAGCGGGAAGGAATGAGCAGTTCTTC.

The CDR3 reads CASSTGPNTGELFF. The CDR3 coding sequence is TGTGCCAGCAGTACAGGGCCTAACACCGGGGAGCTGTTTTTT. The V call is TRBV6-5, the J call TRBJ2-2, with D perhaps matching TRBD1 (6 bases). Trimming pared 5 bases from V and 2 bases from J, leaving 9 bases between. Germline CDR1 reads MNHEY; CDR2 reads SVGAGI. The CDR3 extends over 14 amino acids.

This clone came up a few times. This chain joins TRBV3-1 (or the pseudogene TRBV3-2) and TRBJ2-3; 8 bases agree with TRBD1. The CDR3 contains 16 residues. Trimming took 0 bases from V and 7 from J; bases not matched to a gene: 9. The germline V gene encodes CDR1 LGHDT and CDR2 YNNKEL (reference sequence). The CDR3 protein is CASSQDTNRGVNTQYF. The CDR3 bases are TGTGCCAGCAGCCAAGATACGAACAGGGGGGTAAATACGCAGTATTTT.

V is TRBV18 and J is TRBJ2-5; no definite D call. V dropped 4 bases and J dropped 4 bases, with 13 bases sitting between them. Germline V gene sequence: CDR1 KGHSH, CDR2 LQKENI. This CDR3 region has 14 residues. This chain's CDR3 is CASSRSGRGETQYF. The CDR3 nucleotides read TGTGCCAGCTCACGTAGTGGAAGAGGAGAGACCCAGTACTTC.

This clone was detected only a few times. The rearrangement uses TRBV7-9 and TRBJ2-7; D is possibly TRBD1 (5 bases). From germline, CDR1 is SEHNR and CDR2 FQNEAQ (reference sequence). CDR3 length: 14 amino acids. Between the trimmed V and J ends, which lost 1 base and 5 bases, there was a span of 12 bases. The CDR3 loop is CASSLGGAGNEQYV. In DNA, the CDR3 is TGTGCCAGCAGCTTAGGGGGCGCAGGGAACGAGCAGTACGTC.

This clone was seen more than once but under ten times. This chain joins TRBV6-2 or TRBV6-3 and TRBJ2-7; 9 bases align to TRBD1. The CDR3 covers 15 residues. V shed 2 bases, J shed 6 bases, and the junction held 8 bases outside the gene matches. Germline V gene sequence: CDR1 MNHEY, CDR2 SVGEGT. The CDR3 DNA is TGTGCCAGCAGTTACAGGGGACAGGGTCAAGTCGAGCAGTACGTC. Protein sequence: CASSYRGQGQVEQYV.

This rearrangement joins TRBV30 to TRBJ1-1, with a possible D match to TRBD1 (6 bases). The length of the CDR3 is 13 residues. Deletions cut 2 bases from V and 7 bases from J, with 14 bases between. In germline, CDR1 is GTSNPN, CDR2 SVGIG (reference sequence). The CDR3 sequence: CAWSKRTAVEAFF. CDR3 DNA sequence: TGTGCCTGGAGTAAACGGACAGCCGTTGAAGCTTTCTTT.

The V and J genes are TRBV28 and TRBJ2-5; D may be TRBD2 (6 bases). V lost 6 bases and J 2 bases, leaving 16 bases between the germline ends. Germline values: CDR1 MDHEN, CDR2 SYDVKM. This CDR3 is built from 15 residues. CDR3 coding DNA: TGTGCCAGCAGCCTTGGAGGGAGACAGCAAGAGACCCAGTACTTC. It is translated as CASSLGGRQQETQYF. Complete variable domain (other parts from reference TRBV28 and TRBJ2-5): DVKVTQSSRYLVKRTGEKVFLECVQDMDHENMFWYRQDPGLGLRLIYFSYDVKMKEKGDIPEGYSVSREKKERFSLILESASTNQTSMYLCASSLGGRQQETQYFGPGTRLLVL.

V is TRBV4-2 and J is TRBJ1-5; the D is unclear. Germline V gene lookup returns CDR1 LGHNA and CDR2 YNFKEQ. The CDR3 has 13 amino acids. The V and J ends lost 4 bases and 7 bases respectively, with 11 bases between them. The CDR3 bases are TGTGCCAGCAGCCCCGACCCCGGGCAGCCCCAGCATTTT. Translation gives CASSPDPGQPQHF.

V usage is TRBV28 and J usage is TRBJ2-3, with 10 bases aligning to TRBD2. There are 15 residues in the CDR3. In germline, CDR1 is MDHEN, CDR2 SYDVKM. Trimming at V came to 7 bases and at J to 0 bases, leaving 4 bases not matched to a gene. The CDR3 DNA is TGTGCCAGCATAGCGGGGGGTCCCAGCACAGATACGCAGTATTTT. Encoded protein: CASIAGGPSTDTQYF.

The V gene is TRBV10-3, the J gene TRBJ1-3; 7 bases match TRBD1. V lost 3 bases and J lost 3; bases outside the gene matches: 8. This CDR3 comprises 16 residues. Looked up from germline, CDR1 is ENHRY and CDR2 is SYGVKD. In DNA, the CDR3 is TGTGCCATCAGTGATAGAGTTACAGGGGATGGAAACACCATATATTTT. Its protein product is CAISDRVTGDGNTIYF.

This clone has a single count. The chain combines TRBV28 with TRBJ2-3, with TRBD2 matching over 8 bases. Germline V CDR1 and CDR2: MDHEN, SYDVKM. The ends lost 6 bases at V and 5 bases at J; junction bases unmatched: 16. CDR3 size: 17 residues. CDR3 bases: TGTGCCAGCAGACCACCGGGAGGGCGGGTCGTTGGAGATACGCAGTATTTT. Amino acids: CASRPPGGRVVGDTQYF. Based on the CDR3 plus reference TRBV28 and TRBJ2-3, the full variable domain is DVKVTQSSRYLVKRTGEKVFLECVQDMDHENMFWYRQDPGLGLRLIYFSYDVKMKEKGDIPEGYSVSREKKERFSLILESASTNQTSMYLCASRPPGGRVVGDTQYFGPGTRLTVL.

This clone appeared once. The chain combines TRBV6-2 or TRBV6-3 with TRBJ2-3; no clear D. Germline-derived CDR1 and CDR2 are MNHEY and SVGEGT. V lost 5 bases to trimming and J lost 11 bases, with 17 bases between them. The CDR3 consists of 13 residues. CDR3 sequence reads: CASSVLQSSGQYF. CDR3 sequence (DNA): TGTGCCAGCAGTGTGTTACAGAGCTCTGGGCAGTATTTT.

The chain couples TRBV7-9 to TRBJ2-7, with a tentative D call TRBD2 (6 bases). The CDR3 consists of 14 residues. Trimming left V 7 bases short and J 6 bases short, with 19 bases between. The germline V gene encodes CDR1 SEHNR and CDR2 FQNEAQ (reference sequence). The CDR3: CASTPGTGLTEQYF. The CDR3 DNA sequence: TGTGCCAGCACCCCGGGGACTGGCCTCACCGAGCAGTACTTC.

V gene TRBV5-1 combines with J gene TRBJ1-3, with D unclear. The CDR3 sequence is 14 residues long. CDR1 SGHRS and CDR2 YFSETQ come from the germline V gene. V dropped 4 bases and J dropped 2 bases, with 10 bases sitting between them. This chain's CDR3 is CASSVGGPGNTIYF. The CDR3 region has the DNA TGCGCCAGCAGCGTGGGAGGGCCTGGAAACACCATATATTTT. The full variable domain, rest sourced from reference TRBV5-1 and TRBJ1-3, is KAGVTQTPRYLIKTRGQQVTLSCSPISGHRSVSWYQQTPGQGLQFLFEYFSETQRNKGNFPGRFSGRQFSNSRSEMNVSTLELGDSALYLCASSVGGPGNTIYFGEGSWLTVV.

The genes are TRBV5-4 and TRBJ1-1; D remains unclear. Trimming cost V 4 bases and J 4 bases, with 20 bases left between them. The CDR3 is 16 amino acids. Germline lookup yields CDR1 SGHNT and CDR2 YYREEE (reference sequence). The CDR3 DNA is TGTGCCAGCAGCCCAGGTGGCCAAGCAATCTCCACTGAAGCTTTCTTT. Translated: CASSPGGQAISTEAFF.

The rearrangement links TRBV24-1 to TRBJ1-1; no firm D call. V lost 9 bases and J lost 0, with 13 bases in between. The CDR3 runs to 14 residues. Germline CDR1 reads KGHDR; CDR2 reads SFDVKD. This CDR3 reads CATGSPRVNTEAFF. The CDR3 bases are TGTGCCACCGGCTCACCGAGGGTGAACACTGAAGCTTTCTTT.

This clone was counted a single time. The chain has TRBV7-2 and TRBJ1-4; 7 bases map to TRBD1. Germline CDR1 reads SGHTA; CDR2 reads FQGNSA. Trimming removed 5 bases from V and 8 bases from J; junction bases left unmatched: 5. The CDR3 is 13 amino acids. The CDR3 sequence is CASSAGQPEKLFF. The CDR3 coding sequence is TGTGCCAGCAGCGCGGGACAGCCGGAAAAACTGTTTTTT.

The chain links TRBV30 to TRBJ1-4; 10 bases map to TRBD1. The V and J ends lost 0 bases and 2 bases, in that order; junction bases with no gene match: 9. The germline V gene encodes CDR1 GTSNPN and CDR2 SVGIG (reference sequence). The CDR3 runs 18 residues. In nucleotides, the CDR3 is TGTGCCTGGAGTGTAGGGGACAGGGGACTTCGGACTAATGAAAAACTGTTTTTT. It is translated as CAWSVGDRGLRTNEKLFF.

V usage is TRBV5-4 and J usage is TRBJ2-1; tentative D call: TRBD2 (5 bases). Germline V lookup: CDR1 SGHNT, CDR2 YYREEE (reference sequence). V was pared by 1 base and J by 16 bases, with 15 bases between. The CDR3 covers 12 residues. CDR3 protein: CASSLSTRLPFF. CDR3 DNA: TGTGCCAGCAGCTTGAGTACTAGGCTTCCCTTCTTC.

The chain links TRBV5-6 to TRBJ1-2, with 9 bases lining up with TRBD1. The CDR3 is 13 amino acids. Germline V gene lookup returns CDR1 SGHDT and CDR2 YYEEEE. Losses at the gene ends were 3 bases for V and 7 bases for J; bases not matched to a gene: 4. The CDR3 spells CASSWGTGTGYTF. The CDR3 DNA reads TGTGCCAGCAGCTGGGGGACAGGGACTGGCTACACCTTC.

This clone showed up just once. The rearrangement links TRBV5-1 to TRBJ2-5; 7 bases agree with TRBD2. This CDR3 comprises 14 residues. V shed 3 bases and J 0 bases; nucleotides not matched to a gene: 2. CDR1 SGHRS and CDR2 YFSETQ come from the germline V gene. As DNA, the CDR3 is TGCGCCAGCAGCTGGGGAGGGAACCAAGAGACCCAGTACTTC. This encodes CASSWGGNQETQYF.

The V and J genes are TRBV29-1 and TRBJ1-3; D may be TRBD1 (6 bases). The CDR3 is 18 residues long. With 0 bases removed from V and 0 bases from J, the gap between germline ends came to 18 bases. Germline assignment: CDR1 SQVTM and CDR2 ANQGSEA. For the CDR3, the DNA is TGCAGCGTTGAAGATCTTTATAGCGGGGGCAGCTCTGGAAACACCATATATTTT. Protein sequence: CSVEDLYSGGSSGNTIYF.

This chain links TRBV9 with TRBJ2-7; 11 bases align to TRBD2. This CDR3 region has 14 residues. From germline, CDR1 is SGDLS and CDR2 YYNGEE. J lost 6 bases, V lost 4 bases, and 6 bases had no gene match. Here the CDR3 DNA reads TGTGCCAGCAGCCTACTAGCGGGAGTAAGCGAGCAGTACTTC. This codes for CASSLLAGVSEQYF.

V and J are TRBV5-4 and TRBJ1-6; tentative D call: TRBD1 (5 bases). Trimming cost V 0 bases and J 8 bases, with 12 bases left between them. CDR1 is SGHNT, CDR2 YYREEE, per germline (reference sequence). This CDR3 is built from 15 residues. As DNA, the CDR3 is TGTGCCAGCAGCTTGGACGGGGGGATAGATTCACCCCTCCACTTT. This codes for CASSLDGGIDSPLHF.